The next 9 T cell receptor beta chains were all read from a single sample in a study of OX40 agonist ivuxolimab in advanced cancers. Sequencing was performed with immunoSEQ multiplex PCR; in TCRdb, only in-frame clones are kept and a portion is missing. The repertoire consists of about 81,000 clones, with approximately 85% occurring once and the leading ten covering roughly 0.22%. Sequencing used CD4+ or CD8+ T cells sorted from blood, obtained in a trial of the OX40 agonist ivuxolimab. All receptors derive from an adult with an advanced solid tumor such as melanoma, head and neck, liver or kidney cancer.

This chain uses TRBV9 with TRBJ1-1, with 10 bases aligning to TRBD1. The V and J ends lost 3 bases and 3 bases, in that order; junction bases with no gene match: 2. The CDR3 extends over 14 amino acids. The germline gives CDR1 SGDLS, CDR2 YYNGEE. The CDR3 DNA sequence: TGTGCCAGCAGCGCCGGACAGGGGGACACTGAAGCTTTCTTT. Encoded protein: CASSAGQGDTEAFF.

This clone was picked up one time. The V and J genes are TRBV7-9 and TRBJ1-1; D may be TRBD1 (5 bases). V was pared by 3 bases and J by 0 bases, with 8 bases between. Germline CDR1 and CDR2: SEHNR and FQNEAQ (reference sequence). CDR3 size: 14 residues. CDR3 loop: CASSFGHMNTEAFF. As DNA, the CDR3 is TGTGCCAGCAGCTTCGGACACATGAACACTGAAGCTTTCTTT.

This clone was counted a single time. The chain links TRBV10-3 to TRBJ2-1, with D unclear. V dropped 0 bases and J dropped 10 bases, with 16 bases sitting between them. This CDR3 has 15 residues. The germline gives CDR1 ENHRY, CDR2 SYGVKD. The CDR3 DNA is TGTGCCATCAGTGAGTCAGTTTTCCGGCCTTCGGAGCAGTTCTTC. Amino acid sequence: CAISESVFRPSEQFF.

The gene calls are TRBV7-8 and TRBJ2-7, with D perhaps matching TRBD1 or TRBD2 (6 bases each). The CDR3 is 14 amino acids. Germline V lookup: CDR1 SGHVS, CDR2 FQNEAQ. Trimming took off 4 bases at V and 5 bases at J, with 15 bases between the two ends. The CDR3 nucleotides are TGTGCCAGCAGCTCTCAGGGGAGGAGCGACGAGCAGTACGTC. Translation gives CASSSQGRSDEQYV.

J is TRBJ1-1 and V is TRBV28, with a tentative D call TRBD1 (5 bases). This CDR3 is 14 amino acids long. In germline, CDR1 is MDHEN, CDR2 SYDVKM. Trimming pared 5 bases from V and 4 bases from J, leaving 14 bases between. CDR3 bases: TGTGCCAGCAGTCCCAGGTGGGGCTTCACTGAAGCTTTCTTT. Translated: CASSPRWGFTEAFF.

The V call is TRBV28, the J call TRBJ1-2; 7 bases are a match to TRBD1. The CDR3 contains 15 residues. Per the germline V gene, CDR1 is MDHEN and CDR2 is SYDVKM. V was pared by 5 bases and J by 4 bases, with 10 bases of the junction left unmatched. Here the CDR3 DNA reads TGTGCCAGCAGTAAACGGGACAGACCCACCTATGGCTACACCTTC. Amino acids: CASSKRDRPTYGYTF.

The V call is TRBV4-2, the J call TRBJ1-2; TRBD1 is a possible D gene (6 bases). V was shortened by 6 bases and J by 6 bases, with 20 bases between the two germline ends. The V gene's germline CDR1 is LGHNA and CDR2 YNFKEQ. The CDR3 consists of 15 residues. CDR3 residues: CASSIHLAGVDGYTF. The CDR3 DNA is TGTGCCAGCAGTATTCACCTTGCAGGGGTCGATGGCTACACCTTC.

This rearrangement joins TRBV27 to TRBJ2-2, with D perhaps TRBD1 (6 bases). Germline V lookup: CDR1 MNHEY, CDR2 SMNVEV (reference sequence). The CDR3 runs to 14 residues. V dropped 7 bases and J dropped 6 bases, with 15 bases sitting between them. CDR3 sequence: CASIKQGGPGELFF. CDR3 nucleotides: TGTGCCAGCATTAAACAGGGTGGTCCCGGGGAGCTGTTTTTT.

V and J are TRBV7-9 and TRBJ1-1; a weak D match, TRBD1 (5 bases). Germline V gene lookup returns CDR1 SEHNR and CDR2 FQNEAQ (reference sequence). Trimming cost V 0 bases and J 4 bases, with 12 bases left between them. The CDR3 is made up of 15 amino acids. As DNA, the CDR3 is TGTGCCAGCAGCTTAGCGTGGGGCGCGGTCACTGAAGCTTTCTTT. Protein sequence: CASSLAWGAVTEAFF.